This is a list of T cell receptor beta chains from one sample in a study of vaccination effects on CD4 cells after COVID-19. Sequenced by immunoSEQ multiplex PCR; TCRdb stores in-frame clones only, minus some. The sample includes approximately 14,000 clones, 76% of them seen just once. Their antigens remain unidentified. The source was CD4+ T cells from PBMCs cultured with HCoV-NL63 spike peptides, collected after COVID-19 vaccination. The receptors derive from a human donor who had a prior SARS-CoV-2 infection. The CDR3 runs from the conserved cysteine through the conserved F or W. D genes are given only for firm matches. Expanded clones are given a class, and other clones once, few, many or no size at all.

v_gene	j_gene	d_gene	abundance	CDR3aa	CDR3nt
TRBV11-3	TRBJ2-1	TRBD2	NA	CASSLGGRVHSYNEQFF	TGTGCCAGCAGCTTAGGCGGGAGGGTCCACTCCTACAATGAGCAGTTCTTC
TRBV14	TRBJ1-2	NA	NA	CASSQGLGYGYTF	TGTGCCAGCAGCCAAGGGTTGGGATACGGCTACACCTTC
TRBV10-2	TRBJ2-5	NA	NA	CASSSVRTQETQYF	TGCGCCAGCAGTTCGGTGAGGACACAAGAGACCCAGTACTTC
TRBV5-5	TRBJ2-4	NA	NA	CASSLVQGQNIQYF	TGTGCCAGCAGCTTGGTGCAGGGACAAAACATTCAGTACTTC
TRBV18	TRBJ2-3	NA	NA	CASSPSITDTQYF	TGTGCCAGCTCACCATCCATTACAGATACGCAGTATTTT
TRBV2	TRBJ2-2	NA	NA	CASRGRRDTGELFF	TGTGCCAGCCGAGGGCGCAGGGACACCGGGGAGCTGTTTTTT
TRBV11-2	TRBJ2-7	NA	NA	CASSLVSPGNEQYF	TGTGCCAGCAGCTTAGTCTCTCCCGGGAACGAGCAGTACTTC
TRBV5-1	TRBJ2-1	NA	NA	CASSLGQISGEQFF	TGCGCCAGCAGCTTGGGACAGATCTCAGGTGAGCAGTTCTTC
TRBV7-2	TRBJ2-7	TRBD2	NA	CASSWGLAVHSYEQYF	TGTGCCAGCAGCTGGGGACTAGCGGTACACTCCTACGAGCAGTACTTC
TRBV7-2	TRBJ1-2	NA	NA	CASSAQGQFSAGYTF	TGTGCCAGCAGCGCACAGGGCCAATTTTCGGCTGGCTACACCTTC
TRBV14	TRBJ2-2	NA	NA	CASGRLDANTGELFF	TGTGCCAGCGGACGACTTGATGCGAACACCGGGGAGCTGTTTTTT
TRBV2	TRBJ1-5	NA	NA	CASQPSTGQPQHF	TGTGCCAGCCAACCTTCGACGGGTCAGCCCCAGCATTTT
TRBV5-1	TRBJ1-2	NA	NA	CASSLIKQLWALNYGYTF	TGCGCCAGCAGCTTGATAAAGCAGCTCTGGGCCCTTAACTATGGCTACACCTTC
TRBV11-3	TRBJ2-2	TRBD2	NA	CASSSGLAGAVTGELFF	TGTGCCAGCAGCTCGGGACTAGCGGGAGCGGTCACCGGGGAGCTGTTTTTT
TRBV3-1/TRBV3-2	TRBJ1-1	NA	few	CASSQDSAVMNTEAFF	TGTGCCAGCAGCCAAGATAGTGCAGTGATGAACACTGAAGCTTTCTTT
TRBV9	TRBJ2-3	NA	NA	CASSVEGGALSTDTQYF	TGTGCCAGCAGCGTAGAAGGTGGGGCCCTGAGCACAGATACGCAGTATTTT
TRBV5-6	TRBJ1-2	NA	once	CASSAPSGDYGYTF	TGTGCCAGCAGCGCGCCTTCAGGGGACTATGGCTACACCTTC
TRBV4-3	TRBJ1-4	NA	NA	CASSQDRASNEKLFF	TGCGCCAGCAGCCAAGATCGGGCGTCTAATGAAAAACTGTTTTTT
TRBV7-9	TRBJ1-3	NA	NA	CASSSDVSSGNTIYF	TGTGCCAGCAGTTCGGACGTCTCCTCTGGAAACACCATATATTTT
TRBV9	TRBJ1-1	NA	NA	CASSVVGVDGTEAFF	TGTGCCAGCAGCGTAGTGGGGGTGGATGGCACTGAAGCTTTCTTT
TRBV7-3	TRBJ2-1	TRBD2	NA	CASSLQSSGLAGGGAYNEQFF	TGTGCCAGCAGCTTACAGTCATCCGGACTAGCGGGGGGTGGGGCCTACAATGAGCAGTTCTTC
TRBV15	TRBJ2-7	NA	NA	CATSRDQGHGYEQYF	TGTGCCACCAGCAGAGATCAGGGGCACGGCTACGAGCAGTACTTC
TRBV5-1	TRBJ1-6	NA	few	CASSSSWGADNSPLHF	TGCGCCAGCAGCTCGAGTTGGGGGGCTGATAATTCACCCCTCCACTTT
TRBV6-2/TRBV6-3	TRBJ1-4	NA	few	CASSVRAGREKLFF	TGTGCCAGCAGTGTTCGGGCAGGGAGGGAAAAACTGTTTTTT
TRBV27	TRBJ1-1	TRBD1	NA	CASSLSGQGAQAFF	TGTGCCAGCAGTTTATCGGGACAGGGAGCCCAAGCTTTCTTT